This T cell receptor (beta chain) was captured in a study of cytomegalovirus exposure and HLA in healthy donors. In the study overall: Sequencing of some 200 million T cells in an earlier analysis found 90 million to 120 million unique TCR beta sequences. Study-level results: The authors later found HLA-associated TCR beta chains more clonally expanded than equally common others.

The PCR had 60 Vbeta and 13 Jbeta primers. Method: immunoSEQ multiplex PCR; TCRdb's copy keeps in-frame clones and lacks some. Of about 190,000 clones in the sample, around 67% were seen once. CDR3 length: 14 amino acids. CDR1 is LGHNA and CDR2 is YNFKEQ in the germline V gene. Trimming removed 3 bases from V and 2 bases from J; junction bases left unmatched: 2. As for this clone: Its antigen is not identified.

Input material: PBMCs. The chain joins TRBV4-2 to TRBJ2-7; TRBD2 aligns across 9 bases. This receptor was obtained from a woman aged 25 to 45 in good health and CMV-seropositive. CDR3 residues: CASSQEREAYEQYF. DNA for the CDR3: TGTGCCAGCAGCCAGGAGCGGGAGGCCTACGAGCAGTACTTC.